A selection of T cell receptor beta chains follows, all from one sample in a study of CD8+ T cells in alopecia areata. Using immunoSEQ multiplex PCR, the repertoire was profiled, and TCRdb retains in-frame clones only, with some absent. The data show roughly 150,000 clones, with about 60% seen just once and under 8% held by the top ten. Sequenced material: CD4+ T cells sorted from blood, taken at week 0. The source is a human donor with alopecia areata. Both conserved end residues are part of each CDR3. A D gene is named only where the DNA matches it firmly. Clone sizes are given selectively: once, few, many, or a class where the clone is expanded.

>TRBV9|.|TRBJ2-1|.
CASSSREETQFF
TGTGCCAGCAGCTCCAGGGAAGAAACGCAGTTCTTC
>TRBV12-5|.|TRBJ1-2|.
CASRCGYTF
TGTGCTAGTAGGTGCGGCTACACCTTC
>TRBV7-2|.|TRBJ1-5|.
CASSLMWGDQPQHF
TGTGCCAGCAGTTTGATGTGGGGGGACCAGCCCCAGCATTTT
>TRBV6-5|TRBD2|TRBJ2-3|.
CASSHSSGGTDTQYF
TGTGCCAGCAGCCACTCCTCGGGGGGTACAGATACGCAGTATTTT
>TRBV5-6|TRBD2|TRBJ2-4|.
CASSLWAGGLIQYF
TGTGCCAGCAGCTTGTGGGCGGGGGGACTTATTCAGTACTTC
>TRBV30|.|TRBJ1-2|.
CAGVDLNYGYTF
TGTGCCGGCGTGGACCTAAACTATGGCTACACCTTC
>TRBV29-1|.|TRBJ1-1|few
CSVEAQKGTEAFF
TGCAGCGTTGAGGCCCAGAAGGGCACTGAAGCTTTCTTT
>TRBV30|.|TRBJ1-2|few
CAWSAANYGYTF
TGTGCCTGGAGTGCAGCTAACTATGGCTACACCTTC
>TRBV30|.|TRBJ1-1|.
CAWRLLPGDTEAFF
TGTGCCTGGAGACTTTTACCGGGGGACACTGAAGCTTTCTTT
>TRBV5-1|.|TRBJ2-2|.
CASSLGQGNTGELFF
TGCGCCAGCAGCTTGGGTCAGGGGAACACCGGGGAGCTGTTTTTT
>TRBV5-6|.|TRBJ2-5|.
CASSLRGYRSETQYF
TGTGCCAGCAGCTTACGGGGCTACAGGTCAGAGACCCAGTACTTC
>TRBV29-1|.|TRBJ2-7|.
CSGGGTGGSYEQYF
TGCAGCGGAGGTGGCACCGGGGGCTCCTACGAGCAGTACTTC
>TRBV29-1|TRBD1|TRBJ1-5|few
CSVKLGTGNNQPQHF
TGCAGCGTCAAGCTAGGGACAGGGAACAATCAGCCCCAGCATTTT
>TRBV27|.|TRBJ2-7|.
CASASRGFYEQYF
TGTGCCAGCGCTAGCCGAGGTTTCTACGAGCAGTACTTC
>TRBV7-8|TRBD1|TRBJ2-2|.
CASHRTGGHTGELFF
TGTGCCAGTCATAGGACAGGGGGCCACACCGGGGAGCTGTTTTTT
>TRBV7-9|.|TRBJ2-6|.
CASSLGTANVLTF
TGTGCCAGCAGCTTAGGCACAGCGAACGTCCTGACTTTC
>TRBV12-5|TRBD1|TRBJ1-6|.
CASGTGKSPLHF
TGTGCTAGCGGGACAGGGAAGTCACCCCTCCACTTT
>TRBV27|.|TRBJ2-5|.
CASSGHPQETQYF
TGTGCCAGCAGTGGACATCCACAAGAGACCCAGTACTTC
>TRBV4-3|.|TRBJ2-5|.
CASSQRPDGGTQYF
TGCGCCAGCAGCCAACGACCCGACGGGGGGACCCAGTACTTC
>TRBV29-1|TRBD2|TRBJ2-1|.
CSVETPSGGNEQFF
TGCAGCGTTGAAACGCCTAGCGGGGGGAATGAGCAGTTCTTC
>TRBV14|.|TRBJ2-7|.
CASSQMGVWYEQYF
TGTGCCAGCAGCCAAATGGGCGTTTGGTACGAGCAGTACTTC
>TRBV15|.|TRBJ2-3|few
CATSRPPGNTQYF
TGTGCCACCAGCAGGCCCCCAGGTAATACGCAGTATTTT
>TRBV30|.|TRBJ1-2|.
CAWRSRAPNYGYTF
TGTGCCTGGAGATCCCGGGCCCCTAACTATGGCTACACCTTC
>TRBV18|TRBD1|TRBJ2-2|.
CASSPPTGSSSGTGELFF
TGTGCCAGCTCACCACCGACAGGGAGTTCTTCTGGCACCGGGGAGCTGTTTTTT